Shown below are 20 T cell receptor beta chains from a single sample sequenced in a study of glioma-infiltrating T cells. TCR alpha and beta CDR3 regions were amplified from RNA using iRepertoire nested multiplex PCR. TCRdb fed the multiplex PCR reads into MiXCR, producing one record per CDR3 protein. Among approximately 4,900 distinct CDR3 sequences listed, approximately 31% were seen once. Sequences were obtained from glioma tissue, nonneoplastic brain tissue, or PBMCs (not recorded which). These TCRs come from a human donor with low-grade glioma or glioblastoma, undergoing nonglioma brain surgery, or in good health (not recorded which).

To note about this clonotype: One end of the junction varies from germline; a read error may be responsible. This rearrangement joins TRBV5-1 to TRBJ2-3; D possibly matches TRBD1 or TRBD2 (6 bases each). This CDR3 has 19 residues. Germline loops: CDR1 SGHRS, CDR2 YFSETQ. As DNA, the CDR3 is TGCGCCAGCGGCTTGGGGCTAGAGGGGGGCCGACTAGGCACAGATACGCAGTATTTT. Translating gives CASGLGLEGGRLGTDTQYF. The whole variable domain, remainder taken from reference TRBV5-1 and TRBJ2-3, is KAGVTQTPRYLIKTRGQQVTLSCSPISGHRSVSWYQQTPGQGLQFLFEYFSETQRNKGNFPGRFSGRQFSNSRSEMNVSTLELGDSALYLCASGLGLEGGRLGTDTQYFGPGTRLTVL.

This clonotype has only one observation. Germline is not matched at one junction end, which may reflect a read error. The chain uses TRBV6-6 and TRBJ1-1; D call uncertain. This CDR3 contains 14 residues. Germline-derived CDR1 and CDR2 are MNHNY and SVGAGI (reference sequence). The CDR3 loop reads CATRIRPSNTEAFF. CDR3 coding DNA: TGCGCCACCAGGATAAGACCGTCGAACACTGAAGCTTTCTTT.

The table lists this clonotype with a count of one. A much larger clone lies one base from this, so it may be a read error. The chain combines TRBV11-3 with TRBJ2-3, with TRBD2 matching 11 bases. Germline V CDR1 and CDR2: SGHNT, YENEEA. The V gene end was trimmed by 4 bases and the J gene end by 7 bases; junction bases not matched to a gene: 7. This CDR3 region has 15 residues. The CDR3 loop reads CASSSRLAGFYTQYF. CDR3 nucleotide sequence: TGTGCCAGCAGCTCAAGACTAGCGGGGTTCTATACGCAGTATTTT.

In this sample, this clonotype turned up a few times. Given a much more abundant clone one base away, this may be a read error. The V gene is TRBV5-1, the J gene TRBJ2-5, with 9 bases fitting TRBD2. The length of the CDR3 is 15 residues. Germline CDR1 SGHRS, CDR2 YFSETQ. Unmatched junction bases numbered 8, after V lost 2 bases and J lost 6 bases. The chain's CDR3 is CASSLNLAGRQTQYF. CDR3 in DNA: TGCGCCAGCAGCTTAAATCTAGCGGGACGACAGACCCAGTACTTC.

With regard to this clonotype: Sequence at one end of the junction differs from germline and may be a read error. V usage is TRBV7-2 and J usage is TRBJ2-1, with D possibly being TRBD1 (5 bases). Germline V gene data show CDR1 as SGHTA and CDR2 as FQGNSA. The CDR3 consists of 15 residues. The CDR3, as DNA: TGTGCCAGCAGCCCGCAGACAGAATCCTACAATGAGCAGTTTTTC. Translating gives CASSPQTESYNEQFF.

This clonotype ranks as medium-sized. The chain recombines TRBV19 with TRBJ1-1, with D perhaps TRBD1 (6 bases). Per the germline V gene, CDR1 is LNHDA and CDR2 is SQIVND (reference sequence). The CDR3 extends over 13 amino acids. V shed 7 bases and J shed 0 bases, with 9 bases lying between them. The CDR3 protein is CASNGQMNTEAFF. The CDR3 nucleotides read TGTGCCAGTAATGGACAGATGAACACTGAAGCTTTCTTT.

This clonotype counts as medium-sized. The CDR3 DNA reads TGCGCCAGCAGCTTGGAGTACAGCGGCGATGAGACTGAAGCTTTCTTT. It encodes CASSLEYSGDETEAFF. This rearrangement joins TRBV5-1 to TRBJ1-1, with D hard to call. The CDR3 has 16 residues. V was trimmed by 0 bases and J by 5 bases, leaving 17 bases between them. The V gene's germline CDR1 is SGHRS and CDR2 YFSETQ.

This clonotype is deemed medium-sized. This chain joins TRBV11-2 and TRBJ2-1, with D tentatively TRBD2 (5 bases). The ends were cut back, 1 base at V and 5 bases at J, with 6 bases in the middle. The CDR3 loop spans 13 amino acids. Germline V CDR1 and CDR2: SGHAT, FQNNGV. This CDR3 is CASSLGLHNEQFF. The CDR3 DNA reads as TGTGCCAGCAGCTTAGGACTACACAATGAGCAGTTCTTC.

By its share, this clonotype is medium-sized. The chain couples TRBV19 to TRBJ1-5; D is undetermined. This CDR3 contains 15 residues. Germline lookup yields CDR1 LNHDA and CDR2 SQIVND (reference sequence). Trimming removed 7 bases from V and 0 bases from J, with 13 bases in between. The CDR3 is CASTMGGYSNQPQHF. CDR3 in DNA: TGTGCCAGTACCATGGGAGGGTATAGCAATCAGCCCCAGCATTTT.

This clonotype is categorized as medium-sized. The chain joins TRBV7-2 to TRBJ1-1; D perhaps matches TRBD1 (5 bases). CDR3 length: 18 residues. V shed 5 bases and J shed 0 bases, with 22 bases lying between them. The V gene's germline CDR1 is SGHTA and CDR2 FQGNSA. The CDR3 loop reads CASSSRGDGRPMNTEAFF. The CDR3 coding sequence is TGTGCCAGCAGCAGCCGAGGGGACGGGAGACCAATGAACACTGAAGCTTTCTTT.

With regard to this clonotype: In this CDR3 the conserved last residue, phenylalanine or tryptophan, is missing, so a read error is likely. The DNA is left out, because the CDR3 cannot be placed on it with certainty; the CDR3 is given as TCRdb lists it. The V and J genes are TRBV7-3 and TRBJ2-1; TRBD2, the table's D call, was not compared with the DNA. CDR1 and CDR2 (germline): SGHTA, FQGTGA. With termini counted, the CDR3 has 13 amino acids. The CDR3 loop is CASSLEEGNEEFL.

In its sample, this clonotype ranks as medium-sized. V usage is TRBV7-9 and J usage is TRBJ2-2; D is unclear. The CDR3 has 13 residues. Germline V gene lookup returns CDR1 SEHNR and CDR2 FQNEAQ (reference sequence). V was pared by 1 base and J by 2 bases, with 2 bases between. The CDR3 sequence: CASSLDNTGELFF. The CDR3 bases are TGTGCCAGCAGCTTAGATAACACCGGGGAGCTGTTTTTT.

The rearrangement uses TRBV27 and TRBJ1-1, with 7 bases matching TRBD1. The germline CDR1 and CDR2 sequences are MNHEY and SMNVEV (reference sequence). The CDR3 contains 14 residues. With 5 bases clipped from V and 1 base from J, the junction kept 4 bases outside the gene matches. The CDR3 spells CASSAWTGNTEAFF. The CDR3 bases are TGTGCCAGCAGTGCCTGGACAGGGAACACTGAAGCTTTCTTT.

This clonotype appeared a few times. A clone one base away is much larger, so this may be a read error. The V gene is TRBV4-1, the J gene TRBJ2-2; no firm D call. V lost 4 bases, J lost 4 bases, and 16 bases lay in between. There are 16 residues in the CDR3. The germline V gene encodes CDR1 MGHRA and CDR2 YSYEKL. In DNA form, the CDR3 reads TGCGCCAGCAGCCTAGCAGTGGTGAACCTCACCGGGGAGCTGTTTTTT. Translating it yields CASSLAVVNLTGELFF.

About this clonotype: The junction shows a germline mismatch at one end, possibly a read error. The chain joins TRBV4-1 to TRBJ2-1; possible D gene TRBD1, 5 bases. Germline V gives CDR1 MGHRA, CDR2 YSYEKL. The CDR3 covers 15 residues. The CDR3 DNA reads TGCGCCAGTAGCCAAGTTGCAGGAAGGGGAAATGAGCAGTTCTTC. This codes for CASSQVAGRGNEQFF.

At least ten counts were recorded for this clonotype. The chain joins TRBV2 to TRBJ2-7; 8 bases are shared with TRBD1. The CDR3 is 13 amino acids. The trim removed 9 bases at V and 3 bases at J, leaving 7 bases unmatched. Germline V lookup: CDR1 SNHLY, CDR2 FYNNEI. The CDR3 loop is CASGQGLNYEQYV. As DNA, the CDR3 is TGTGCCAGTGGACAGGGTCTCAACTACGAGCAGTACGTC.

This clonotype is deemed medium-sized. This chain connects TRBV20-1 to TRBJ2-5, with 8 bases that match TRBD2. The length of the CDR3 is 14 residues. The V and J ends lost 4 bases and 2 bases, in that order; junction bases with no gene match: 6. Germline loops: CDR1 DFQATT, CDR2 SNEGSKA (reference sequence). CDR3 amino acids: CSAIPGGGQETQYF. The CDR3 nucleotides read TGCAGTGCTATCCCGGGGGGGGGGCAAGAGACCCAGTACTTC.

This clonotype is labeled as medium-sized. The V gene is TRBV4-1, the J gene TRBJ2-3, with D possibly matching TRBD1 (6 bases). V shed 0 bases and J shed 9 bases, with 13 bases lying between them. CDR1 MGHRA and CDR2 YSYEKL come from the germline V gene. The CDR3 totals 14 residues. The CDR3 reads CASSQDGAQGTQYF. CDR3 sequence (DNA): TGCGCCAGCAGCCAAGATGGGGCCCAGGGGACGCAGTATTTT.

Ten or more counts support this clonotype. J is TRBJ1-2 and V is TRBV5-1, with unresolved D. CDR1 is SGHRS, CDR2 YFSETQ, per germline. V lost 4 bases, J lost 6 bases, and 4 bases lay in between. The CDR3 contains 10 residues. The CDR3, as DNA: TGCGCCAGCAGCACGGATGGCTACACCTTC. This encodes CASSTDGYTF.

This clonotype was counted many times. The chain has TRBV7-9 and TRBJ2-1, with 10 bases fitting TRBD2. From germline, CDR1 is SEHNR and CDR2 FQNEAQ (reference sequence). The CDR3 consists of 19 residues. The ends lost 4 bases at V and 10 bases at J; junction bases unmatched: 22. In DNA, the CDR3 is TGTGCCAGCAGCTCCAAAAGTCGTCCACTAGCGGGGTTTCAATGGGAGCAGTTCTTC. This codes for CASSSKSRPLAGFQWEQFF.